Reported below is one T cell receptor beta chain. V was pared by 2 bases and J by 3 bases, with 7 bases of the junction left unmatched. The CDR3 length is 15 residues. This sample is drawn from a study of T cell changes during pregnancy in multiple sclerosis. Repertoires were generated with immunoSEQ multiplex PCR, while TCRdb's copy carries only in-frame clones and drops some. This repertoire shows about 44,000 clones, 89% found once; its top ten account for roughly 1.2%. The sequence was obtained from a female donor with multiple sclerosis, enrolled in a pregnancy study. The chain recombines TRBV23-1 with TRBJ2-7; 7 nucleotides agree with TRBD2. TRBV23-1 is annotated as an ORF whose role is uncertain. The sample was CD4+ T cells from peripheral blood mononuclear cells, taken after pregnancy. The CDR3 coding sequence is TGCGCCAGCAGTCAACGGCTAGCGGAGGACTACGAGCAGTACTTC. As protein: CASSQRLAEDYEQYF.